A single sample is the source of the 27 T cell receptor beta chains below, sequenced in a study of OX40 agonist ivuxolimab in advanced cancers. Measured with immunoSEQ multiplex PCR; TCRdb has only the in-frame clones, and not every one. This table holds about 64,000 clones, roughly 84% found once. The source material was CD4+ or CD8+ T cells sorted from blood, sampled in a trial of the OX40 agonist ivuxolimab. The source is an adult with an advanced solid tumor such as melanoma, head and neck, liver or kidney cancer.

The rearrangement links TRBV6-5 to TRBJ2-7; D ambiguous. The V and J ends lost 6 bases and 2 bases respectively, with 11 bases between them. The germline gives CDR1 MNHEY, CDR2 SVGAGI. The CDR3 length is 13 residues. The CDR3 sequence: CASSSRTPYEQYF. The CDR3, as DNA: TGTGCCAGCAGCTCCCGGACCCCCTACGAGCAGTACTTC.

The chain links TRBV15 to TRBJ2-7; TRBD1 aligns across 8 bases. Germline CDR1 is LNHNV and CDR2 is YYDKDF (reference sequence). The V gene end was trimmed by 1 base and the J gene end by 1 base; junction bases not matched to a gene: 0. CDR3 size: 14 residues. The CDR3 sequence: CATSRGTGSYEQYF. The CDR3 DNA is TGTGCCACCAGCAGAGGGACAGGGTCCTACGAGCAGTACTTC. The full variable domain, completed using reference TRBV15 and TRBJ2-7, is DAMVIQNPRYQVTQFGKPVTLSCSQTLNHNVMYWYQQKSSQAPKLLFHYYDKDFNNEADTPDNFQSRRPNTSFCFLDIRSPGLGDTAMYLCATSRGTGSYEQYFGPGTRLTVT.

This sequence joins TRBV7-3 and TRBJ2-6; D tentatively fits TRBD1 or TRBD2 (6 bases each). The CDR3 has 16 residues. CDR1 and CDR2 (germline): SGHTA, FQGTGA. V shed 5 bases and J shed 0 bases, with 11 bases lying between them. The CDR3 DNA sequence: TGTGCCAGCAGCACCCGGGGGCACTCTGGGGCCAACGTCCTGACTTTC. This codes for CASSTRGHSGANVLTF.

A single count supports this clone. The chain recombines TRBV15 with TRBJ2-1; no definite D call. The CDR3 sequence is 14 residues long. The V gene's germline CDR1 is LNHNV and CDR2 YYDKDF (reference sequence). The CDR3 DNA reads as TGTGCAGTGTCTGCCCGAGCCTTTTGGGATGAGCAGTTCTTC. This translates into CAVSARAFWDEQFF.

The chain carries TRBV4-1 and TRBJ2-1; TRBD1 aligns across 8 bases. CDR1 and CDR2 (germline): MGHRA, YSYEKL. V gave up 0 bases and J gave up 8 bases; unmatched junction bases: 9. The CDR3 contains 16 residues. CDR3 in amino acids: CASSQDITGGWDEQFF. In nucleotides, the CDR3 is TGCGCCAGCAGCCAAGATATCACAGGGGGTTGGGATGAGCAGTTCTTC.

The chain employs TRBV9 and TRBJ1-4; D is possibly TRBD1 (6 bases). The CDR3 is 16 residues long. Trimming removed 3 bases from V and 5 bases from J, with 17 bases in between. Germline assignment: CDR1 SGDLS and CDR2 YYNGEE. In nucleotides, the CDR3 is TGTGCCAGCAGCGAGGCCCTGGACAGCAAGAATGAAAAACTGTTTTTT. Protein sequence: CASSEALDSKNEKLFF.

The chain combines TRBV28 with TRBJ2-7; no firm D call. The V end lost 6 bases, the J end lost 5 bases, and 8 bases lay between the germline ends. Germline CDR1 reads MDHEN; CDR2 reads SYDVKM. This CDR3 contains 11 residues. The CDR3 spells CASSRRHEQYF. CDR3 bases: TGTGCCAGCAGCCGCCGCCACGAGCAGTACTTC.

The chain is built from TRBV29-1 and TRBJ2-2; TRBD2 matches at 10 bases. CDR3 length: 16 amino acids. V dropped 7 bases and J dropped 2; count of bases not matched to a gene: 10. The germline V gene encodes CDR1 SQVTM and CDR2 ANQGSEA. CDR3 sequence reads: CSAAPSGSANTGELFF. The CDR3 DNA sequence: TGCAGCGCTGCCCCTAGCGGGAGTGCCAACACCGGGGAGCTGTTTTTT.

This sequence joins TRBV5-4 and TRBJ2-1, with 7 positions matching TRBD2. The CDR3 sequence is 16 residues long. The V segment lost 1 base and the J segment 4 bases; nucleotides outside the gene matches: 8. CDR1 is SGHNT, CDR2 YYREEE, per germline (reference sequence). CDR3 sequence: CASSLFRRELYNEQFF. The CDR3 DNA reads as TGTGCCAGCAGCTTGTTCCGGCGGGAGCTATACAATGAGCAGTTCTTC. The full variable domain, rest sourced from reference TRBV5-4 and TRBJ2-1, is ETGVTQSPTHLIKTRGQQVTLRCSSQSGHNTVSWYQQALGQGPQFIFQYYREEENGRGNFPPRFSGLQFPNYSSELNVNALELDDSALYLCASSLFRRELYNEQFFGPGTRLTVL.

The sample holds a few counts of this clone. The rearrangement uses TRBV28 and TRBJ1-2; TRBD1 agrees at 7 bases. CDR1 MDHEN and CDR2 SYDVKM come from the germline V gene. Losses at the gene ends were 6 bases for V and 8 bases for J; bases not matched to a gene: 6. The CDR3 covers 12 residues. DNA of the CDR3: TGTGCCAGCAGGACAGGGTCTCGGGGCTACACCTTC. As protein: CASRTGSRGYTF.

The chain carries TRBV5-6 and TRBJ1-3, with D unresolved. V lost 2 bases and J lost 0, with 6 bases in between. The length of the CDR3 is 14 residues. The V gene's germline CDR1 is SGHDT and CDR2 YYEEEE. DNA of the CDR3: TGTGCCAGCAGCTTCGGGCCCTCTGGAAACACCATATATTTT. This encodes CASSFGPSGNTIYF.

This chain joins TRBV28 and TRBJ2-7; D ambiguous. The V end lost 3 bases, the J end lost 0 bases, and 9 bases lay between the germline ends. This CDR3 is 14 amino acids long. CDR1 is MDHEN, CDR2 SYDVKM, per germline. CDR3 in DNA: TGTGCCAGCAGTTTCGACCCGAGCTCCTACGAGCAGTACTTC. Residues: CASSFDPSSYEQYF.

The CDR3 here is CASSPLTEQYF. As DNA, the CDR3 is TGTGCCAGCAGTCCACTAACGGAGCAGTACTTC. This sequence joins TRBV11-2 and TRBJ2-5; no clear D. Trimming stripped 6 bases from V and 11 bases from J, with 13 bases between. CDR1 SGHAT and CDR2 FQNNGV come from the germline V gene. This CDR3 comprises 11 residues.

The chain employs TRBV29-1 and TRBJ2-7; D might be TRBD1 (5 bases). Trimming removed 5 bases at V and 6 bases at J, with 17 bases between. The CDR3 loop spans 13 amino acids. The germline V gene has CDR1 SQVTM and CDR2 ANQGSEA. CDR3 in amino acids: CSVTLGFRAEQYF. The CDR3 coding sequence is TGCAGCGTTACCTTGGGATTCAGGGCCGAGCAGTACTTC.

This chain connects TRBV6-6 to TRBJ1-2, with 7 bases identical to TRBD1. Germline V gene data show CDR1 as MNHNY and CDR2 as SVGAGI (reference sequence). With 5 bases clipped from V and 1 base from J, the junction kept 4 bases outside the gene matches. This CDR3 has 14 residues. CDR3 nucleotides: TGTGCCAGCAGTCCCGGGACAGTTAACTATGGCTACACCTTC. It yields the protein CASSPGTVNYGYTF.

The rearrangement links TRBV7-2 to TRBJ1-5, with TRBD1 matching 7 bases. The CDR3 sequence is 15 residues long. V trimming: 1 base; J trimming: 6 bases; junction bases outside the gene matches: 6. Germline loops: CDR1 SGHTA, CDR2 FQGNSA. The DNA of the CDR3 is TGTGCCAGCAGCTTAGGCTCAGGGGGGAGTCAGCCCCAGCATTTT. Its protein is CASSLGSGGSQPQHF.

The rearrangement uses TRBV30 and TRBJ2-3, with unresolved D. The CDR3 totals 12 residues. Germline values: CDR1 GTSNPN, CDR2 SVGIG (reference sequence). The V end was cut by 2 bases, the J end by 6 bases, with 9 bases between. CDR3 sequence (DNA): TGTGCCTGGAGTATGGTACCCGATACGCAGTATTTT. Its translation is CAWSMVPDTQYF.

This clone appeared a single time. The V gene is TRBV28, the J gene TRBJ2-2; D not resolved. Germline V gene sequence: CDR1 MDHEN, CDR2 SYDVKM. The CDR3 is 12 residues long. V gave up 6 bases and J gave up 2 bases, with 4 bases separating them. CDR3 sequence: CASRTNTGELFF. The CDR3 bases are TGTGCCAGCAGGACTAACACCGGGGAGCTGTTTTTT.

The V call is TRBV7-9, the J call TRBJ2-1, with 7 bases fitting TRBD1. Unmatched junction bases numbered 4, after V lost 5 bases and J lost 3 bases. Germline-derived CDR1 and CDR2 are SEHNR and FQNEAQ (reference sequence). This CDR3 has 14 residues. CDR3 region: CASSPRDSYNEQFF. The CDR3 bases are TGTGCCAGCAGCCCCCGGGACAGCTACAATGAGCAGTTCTTC.

This clone has more than one count but fewer than ten. The gene calls are TRBV10-3 and TRBJ1-2; D gene uncertain. Trimming pared 10 bases from V and 2 bases from J, leaving 11 bases between. CDR3 size: 12 residues. CDR1 and CDR2 from the germline V gene are ENHRY and SYGVKD. The CDR3 nucleotides are TGTGCCACCGAGGACCTAAACTATGGCTACACCTTC. Translation: CATEDLNYGYTF.

In its sample, this clone was seen once. The rearrangement links TRBV30 to TRBJ2-3; TRBD2 might be the D (5 bases). The CDR3 consists of 14 residues. The V end lost 0 bases, the J end lost 6 bases, and 13 bases lay between the germline ends. Germline CDR1 GTSNPN, CDR2 SVGIG (reference sequence). DNA of the CDR3: TGTGCCTGGAGTGTACTGGCACCGGGGGATACGCAGTATTTT. The encoded protein is CAWSVLAPGDTQYF.

The gene calls are TRBV7-7 and TRBJ2-5; the match to TRBD2 covers 9 bases. Trimming took 5 bases from V and 0 from J; bases not matched to a gene: 4. Germline lookup yields CDR1 SSHAT and CDR2 FNYEAQ (reference sequence). This CDR3 is 15 amino acids long. The CDR3 DNA sequence: TGTGCCAGCAGCCCAGGACTAGCGAACCAAGAGACCCAGTACTTC. Translating gives CASSPGLANQETQYF.

The CDR3 DNA follows: TGTGCCAGCTCACTACGGGGGATGAACACTGAAGCTTTCTTT. This translates into CASSLRGMNTEAFF. The gene calls are TRBV18 and TRBJ1-1, with D possibly matching TRBD1 (5 bases). The length of the CDR3 is 14 residues. The ends were cut back, 4 bases at V and 0 bases at J, with 9 bases in the middle. Germline-derived CDR1 and CDR2 are KGHSH and LQKENI. Complete variable domain (other parts from reference TRBV18 and TRBJ1-1): NAGVMQNPRHLVRRRGQEARLRCSPMKGHSHVYWYRQLPEEGLKFMVYLQKENIIDESGMPKERFSAEFPKEGPSILRIQQVVRGDSAAYFCASSLRGMNTEAFFGQGTRLTVV.

This clone was recorded once. The gene calls are TRBV7-9 and TRBJ2-5, with 10 bases that match TRBD2. The end of the DNA aligns better with TRBJ2-7, so the J call may be wrong. The CDR3 contains 18 residues. Germline CDR1 reads SEHNR; CDR2 reads FQNEAQ (reference sequence). The CDR3 here is CASSLRRSSGRVSYEQYF. The CDR3 nucleotides are TGTGCCAGCAGCTTAAGACGGTCTAGCGGGAGAGTTTCCTACGAGCAGTACTTC.

V gene TRBV14 combines with J gene TRBJ2-3; possibly TRBD2 for D (6 bases). This CDR3 has 17 amino acids. V was cut by 4 bases and J by 0 bases, with 17 bases left in between. Per germline, CDR1 SGHDN and CDR2 FVKESK. The CDR3 loop reads CASSRRPGLRSTDTQYF. CDR3 bases: TGTGCCAGCAGCCGTCGTCCGGGACTGAGGAGCACAGATACGCAGTATTTT.

The rearrangement links TRBV6-5 to TRBJ2-7; 9 bases are shared with TRBD1. The CDR3 is 13 amino acids. Germline CDR1 MNHEY, CDR2 SVGAGI. V was clipped by 6 bases and J by 6 bases; unmatched bases: 6. CDR3 sequence (DNA): TGTGCCAGCAGGGGGACAGGGTGGGGCGAGCAGTACTTC. This gives the protein CASRGTGWGEQYF.

This chain connects TRBV4-1 to TRBJ1-5; perhaps TRBD1 as D (6 bases). Trimming took 1 base from V and 9 from J, leaving 13 bases between them. The germline V gene encodes CDR1 MGHRA and CDR2 YSYEKL. This CDR3 contains 14 residues. The CDR3 DNA sequence: TGCGCCAGCAGCCAAGCAGCACAGGGACCGCCCCAGCATTTT. The encoded protein is CASSQAAQGPPQHF.